This TCR beta chain stems from a study of molecular identifiers for immune sequencing clone quantification. The table lists this clonotype with many counts. What it binds is not known. Whole-study findings and limits: Over 98% of effector molecules, but under 1% in naive cells, were held by clones with more than 20 RNA copies.

With 10%, 30% or 50% of RNA, 20,000 to 1,000,000 naive CD8 T cells were sequenced. Sorting isolated naive CD8 T cells as CD8+CD4-CCR7+CD45RA+ events. TCRdb processed the PCR reads anew with MiXCR; each CDR3 protein has one entry. The sample has about 640,000 distinct CDR3 sequences; nearly 20% are singletons. Germline V CDR1 and CDR2: SGHAT, FQNNGV. After removal of 4 bases from V and 5 bases from J, the junction contained 7 bases not matched to a gene. The CDR3 extends over 16 amino acids. The receptor was isolated from a human donor in good health. Some libraries in this study had Jurkat cell RNA spiked in. Sequencing used naive CD8+ T cells from blood, with Jurkat cell RNA spiked in. Subset meaning: FACS-sorted CD8+CD4-CCR7+CD45RA+ naive T cells. The chain joins TRBV11-2 to TRBJ2-1, with 11 bases fitting TRBD2. CDR3 sequence: CASSSLLAGENNEQFF. CDR3 nucleotide sequence: TGTGCCAGCAGCTCACTACTAGCGGGAGAGAACAATGAGCAGTTCTTC.